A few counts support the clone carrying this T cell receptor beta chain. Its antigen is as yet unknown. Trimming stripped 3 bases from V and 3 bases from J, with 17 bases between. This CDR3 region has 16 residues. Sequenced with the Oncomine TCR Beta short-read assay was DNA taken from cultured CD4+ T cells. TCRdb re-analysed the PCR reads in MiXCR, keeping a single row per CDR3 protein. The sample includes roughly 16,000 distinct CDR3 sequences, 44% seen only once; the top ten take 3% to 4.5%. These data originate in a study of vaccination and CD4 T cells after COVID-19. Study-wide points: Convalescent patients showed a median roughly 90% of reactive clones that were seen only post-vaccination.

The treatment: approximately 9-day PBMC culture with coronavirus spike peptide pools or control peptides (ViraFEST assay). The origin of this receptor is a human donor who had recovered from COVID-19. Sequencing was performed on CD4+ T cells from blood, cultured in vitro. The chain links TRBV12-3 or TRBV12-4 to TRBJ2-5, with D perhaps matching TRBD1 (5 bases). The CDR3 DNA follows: TGTGCCAGCAGTTTTCGAGGCGGTGCAGGGAAAGAGACCCAGTACTTC. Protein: CASSFRGGAGKETQYF.